This entry features one TCR beta chain sequence. Its antigen is not identified. These data are taken from a study of cytomegalovirus exposure and HLA in healthy donors. In the study overall: Inside one of the first data releases sat about 91 million unique TCRs taken from HLA-typed donors. Of the donors genotyped, several hundred in all, about 81% fell in the Caucasian-associated ancestry cluster. Study-level points and caveats: Investigators reported under 200 TCR beta chains as tied to cytomegalovirus. A reported reduction in N-insertions relative to the 666-donor mean was seen in an Asian-associated ancestry cluster in a later analysis.

Researchers ran the PCR with 60 Vbeta and 13 Jbeta primers. Sequencing was performed with immunoSEQ multiplex PCR; in TCRdb, only in-frame clones are kept and a portion is missing. The table lists tens of thousands of clones, around three quarters of them singletons, with roughly 1.5% in the top ten. V was cut by 0 bases and J by 0 bases, with 3 bases left in between. From germline, CDR1 is SGDLS and CDR2 YYNGEE. CDR3 length: 13 amino acids. The sequenced sample consisted of PBMCs. This clonotype was obtained from a female donor in good health and CMV-seronegative. The J gene is TRBJ1-1, the V gene TRBV9; D call uncertain. The CDR3 region is CASSVAMNTEAFF. In nucleotides, the CDR3 is TGTGCCAGCAGCGTAGCCATGAACACTGAAGCTTTCTTT.